Presented here are 15 T cell receptor beta chains from one specimen sequenced in a study of shared clonotypes between healthy human individuals. Method: immunoSEQ multiplex PCR; TCRdb's copy keeps in-frame clones and lacks some. This table holds roughly 2.1 million clones, about 92% found once. Only CD45RO-negative cells positively selected for CCR7 counted as naive CD8 cells, so terminally differentiated effector memory CD45RA+ cells were excluded. Sequencing was done on a sample of naive CD8+ T cells from PBMCs. These receptors came from a man younger than 30 in good health. Some clones in this sample may be carry-over from other donors' samples.

The J gene is TRBJ1-4, the V gene TRBV11-2, with unresolved D. The CDR3 length is 18 residues. V was trimmed by 2 bases and J by 0 bases, leaving 16 bases between them. CDR1 and CDR2 (germline): SGHAT, FQNNGV. In nucleotides, the CDR3 is TGTGCCAGCAGCTTACCCGTCTCAGAGTCTGCAACTAATGAAAAACTGTTTTTT. Amino acid sequence: CASSLPVSESATNEKLFF.

This chain connects TRBV6-1 to TRBJ2-1, with 10 bases lining up with TRBD2. The CDR3 has 21 residues. Germline lookup yields CDR1 MNHNS and CDR2 SASEGT. Germline trimming cut 0 bases from V and 4 bases from J; bases unmatched to any gene: 18. In nucleotides, the CDR3 is TGTGCCAGCAGTGAAGCTTTGCATAAAGGACTAGCGGACCGAACTTACAATGAGCAGTTCTTC. It is translated as CASSEALHKGLADRTYNEQFF.

The chain carries TRBV7-2 and TRBJ1-2; D gene uncertain. V was clipped by 3 bases and J by 5 bases, with 13 bases between them. The CDR3 loop spans 14 amino acids. Germline values: CDR1 SGHTA, CDR2 FQGNSA. CDR3 in amino acids: CASSFGAPRYGYTF. DNA for the CDR3: TGTGCCAGCAGCTTCGGAGCCCCTAGATATGGCTACACCTTC.

V usage is TRBV7-9 and J usage is TRBJ2-1, with D uncertain. V was pared by 5 bases and J by 5 bases, with 10 bases between. Germline V gene lookup returns CDR1 SEHNR and CDR2 FQNEAQ (reference sequence). This CDR3 has 13 residues. CDR3 DNA: TGTGCCAGCAGCGCTACGCTACACAATGAGCAGTTCTTC. It is translated as CASSATLHNEQFF.

The chain joins TRBV5-1 to TRBJ2-2, with D maybe TRBD2 (6 bases). Germline V gene lookup returns CDR1 SGHRS and CDR2 YFSETQ. Deletions cut 4 bases from V and 2 bases from J, with 12 bases between. There are 15 residues in the CDR3. CDR3: CASSSSSANTGELFF. CDR3 bases: TGCGCCAGCAGCAGCTCTAGCGCCAACACCGGGGAGCTGTTTTTT. The complete variable domain, with remaining parts taken from reference TRBV5-1 and TRBJ2-2, reads KAGVTQTPRYLIKTRGQQVTLSCSPISGHRSVSWYQQTPGQGLQFLFEYFSETQRNKGNFPGRFSGRQFSNSRSEMNVSTLELGDSALYLCASSSSSANTGELFFGEGSRLTVL.

A word on this clone: The same CDR3 is also encoded by other DNA sequences in this sample. The chain employs TRBV6-5 and TRBJ1-1; D is unresolved. V dropped 4 bases and J dropped 3 bases, with 9 bases sitting between them. This CDR3 is 13 amino acids long. Germline V gene data show CDR1 as MNHEY and CDR2 as SVGAGI. CDR3 bases: TGTGCCAGCAGTTCCCCTTTAGACACTGAAGCTTTCTTT. Translated, it gives CASSSPLDTEAFF.

The chain is built from TRBV9 and TRBJ2-3; 15 positions agree with TRBD2. Germline CDR1 is SGDLS and CDR2 is YYNGEE. The trim removed 3 bases at V and 6 bases at J, leaving 2 bases unmatched. The CDR3 length is 15 residues. The CDR3 DNA is TGTGCCAGCAGCGCCGGACTAGCGGGAGGGGATACGCAGTATTTT. Residues: CASSAGLAGGDTQYF.

The rearrangement uses TRBV6-1 and TRBJ2-7; 9 positions match TRBD1. V shed 1 base, J shed 4 bases, and the junction held 8 bases outside the gene matches. CDR1 MNHNS and CDR2 SASEGT come from the germline V gene. The CDR3 runs 16 residues. CDR3 residues: CASSEVTGGLIYEQYF. The CDR3 region has the DNA TGTGCCAGCAGTGAAGTAACAGGGGGCCTTATTTACGAGCAGTACTTC.

This chain uses TRBV9 with TRBJ2-5; weak D call: TRBD2 (6 bases). With 3 bases removed from V and 2 bases from J, the gap between germline ends came to 14 bases. CDR3 length: 15 residues. Germline CDR1 SGDLS, CDR2 YYNGEE. CDR3 DNA: TGTGCCAGCAGCGCCTACTCGGGGGATCAAGAGACCCAGTACTTC. Its protein product is CASSAYSGDQETQYF.

V and J are TRBV5-6 and TRBJ2-7; 9 nucleotides agree with TRBD1. This CDR3 spans 15 amino acids. V was clipped by 2 bases and J by 7 bases; unmatched bases: 10. Germline V lookup: CDR1 SGHDT, CDR2 YYEEEE. CDR3: CASSFTAGTGLEQYF. The DNA of the CDR3 is TGTGCCAGCAGCTTTACCGCCGGGACAGGGTTGGAGCAGTACTTC.

The chain joins TRBV7-3 to TRBJ2-1, with 9 positions matching TRBD1. CDR1 SGHTA and CDR2 FQGTGA come from the germline V gene. This CDR3 spans 17 amino acids. Trimming cost V 5 bases and J 1 base; bases outside gene matches: 9. The CDR3 DNA follows: TGTGCCAGCAGCCACCCGCGGACAGGGGCTTCCTACAATGAGCAGTTCTTC. Its translation is CASSHPRTGASYNEQFF.

The chain carries TRBV6-1 and TRBJ2-7; D gene unclear. V was cut by 0 bases and J by 5 bases, with 17 bases left in between. This CDR3 region has 16 residues. Per the germline V gene, CDR1 is MNHNS and CDR2 is SASEGT. CDR3: CASSEAPASLVHEQYF. In DNA form, the CDR3 reads TGTGCCAGCAGTGAAGCGCCGGCTAGTCTGGTCCACGAGCAGTACTTC.

The chain is built from TRBV4-1 and TRBJ2-3, with D unclear. V lost 1 base, J lost 0 bases, and 20 bases lay in between. This CDR3 spans 19 amino acids. Germline assignment: CDR1 MGHRA and CDR2 YSYEKL. CDR3 amino acids: CASSQVTQRMARSTDTQYF. For the CDR3, the DNA is TGCGCCAGCAGCCAAGTTACCCAAAGGATGGCGAGAAGCACAGATACGCAGTATTTT.

J is TRBJ2-2 and V is TRBV5-1; TRBD2 matches 9 bases. CDR1 and CDR2 (germline): SGHRS, YFSETQ. This CDR3 comprises 19 residues. V shed 1 base, J shed 3 bases, and the junction held 13 bases outside the gene matches. CDR3 nucleotides: TGCGCCAGCAGCTTGCGGACCGTTGCTAGCGGGATCTACACCGGGGAGCTGTTTTTT. Its protein product is CASSLRTVASGIYTGELFF.

This clone was counted a single time. The chain employs TRBV5-1 and TRBJ2-5, with 9 bases identical to TRBD1. J lost 3 bases, V lost 0 bases, and 6 bases had no gene match. This CDR3 is 16 amino acids long. Germline V gene lookup returns CDR1 SGHRS and CDR2 YFSETQ. DNA for the CDR3: TGCGCCAGCAGCTTGGGCGGGACAGGGCGAGAAGAGACCCAGTACTTC. Translated, it gives CASSLGGTGREETQYF.